These 32 T cell receptor beta chains were all obtained from the same sample, sequenced in a study of cytotoxic CD8 clonotypes in ibrutinib-treated CLL. TCRdb keeps only in-frame clones here, not all; method: immunoSEQ multiplex PCR. The sample lists fewer than 50,000 clones; 60% to 80% were seen once. The specimen comprised PBMCs, sampled after 12 months of ibrutinib treatment. These receptors came from a human donor with chronic lymphocytic leukemia.

V and J are TRBV18 and TRBJ2-1; TRBD1 might be the D (5 bases). Trimming shortened V by 4 bases and J by 4 bases, and 14 bases separated the two germline ends. CDR1 and CDR2 from the germline V gene are KGHSH and LQKENI. CDR3 length: 15 residues. In nucleotides, the CDR3 is TGTGCCAGCTCACACGGACAAGTCGAATACAATGAGCAGTTCTTC. Encoded protein: CASSHGQVEYNEQFF.

The chain links TRBV7-3 to TRBJ2-2, with D possibly TRBD1 on 6 matching bases. CDR1 is SGHTA and CDR2 is FQGTGA in the germline V gene. The CDR3 is 15 amino acids. The V end was cut by 6 bases, the J end by 4 bases, with 15 bases between. The CDR3 loop is CASRIQGAGTGELFF. The CDR3, as DNA: TGTGCCAGCAGGATACAGGGTGCAGGCACCGGGGAGCTGTTTTTT.

This chain connects TRBV20-1 to TRBJ2-7; no clear D gene. V was trimmed by 1 base and J by 3 bases, leaving 4 bases between them. The CDR3 has 11 residues. Germline CDR1 and CDR2: DFQATT and SNEGSKA (reference sequence). The CDR3 spells CSARGDYEQYF. CDR3 nucleotide sequence: TGCAGTGCTAGAGGGGACTACGAGCAGTACTTC.

V usage is TRBV9 and J usage is TRBJ2-5, with a tentative D call TRBD2 (5 bases). CDR3 length: 14 residues. Germline V gene lookup returns CDR1 SGDLS and CDR2 YYNGEE. V was pared by 0 bases and J by 2 bases, with 8 bases between. The CDR3 coding sequence is TGTGCCAGCAGCGTAGGAGGGATTCAAGAGACCCAGTACTTC. It specifies CASSVGGIQETQYF. Using reference TRBV9 and TRBJ2-5 for the parts outside the CDR3, the full variable domain is DSGVTQTPKHLITATGQRVTLRCSPRSGDLSVYWYQQSLDQGLQFLIQYYNGEERAKGNILERFSAQQFPDLHSELNLSSLELGDSALYFCASSVGGIQETQYFGPGTRLLVL.

The chain links TRBV5-4 to TRBJ2-1, with 13 bases fitting TRBD2. This CDR3 comprises 15 residues. The V and J ends lost 4 bases and 6 bases, in that order; junction bases with no gene match: 4. CDR1 and CDR2 (germline): SGHNT, YYREEE (reference sequence). In nucleotides, the CDR3 is TGTGCCAGCAGCCGGACTAGCGGGAGTATCAATGAGCAGTTCTTC. This codes for CASSRTSGSINEQFF.

The V gene is TRBV2, the J gene TRBJ2-2; 7 nucleotides align to TRBD1. V lost 5 bases, J lost 4 bases, and 10 bases stayed unmatched. Germline V lookup: CDR1 SNHLY, CDR2 FYNNEI. The CDR3 is made up of 16 amino acids. CDR3 residues: CASSLDRVSITGELFF. In DNA, the CDR3 is TGTGCCAGCAGTCTTGACAGGGTCTCAATCACCGGGGAGCTGTTTTTT.

The chain couples TRBV6-5 to TRBJ2-7; 10 bases are shared with TRBD2. Per germline, CDR1 MNHEY and CDR2 SVGAGI. Trimming cost V 4 bases and J 13 bases; bases outside gene matches: 10. The length of the CDR3 is 13 residues. The CDR3 reads CASSLRLAGGIYF. The CDR3 DNA sequence: TGTGCCAGCAGTTTAAGACTAGCGGGTGGCATTTACTTC.

This clone was observed a handful of times. The chain couples TRBV27 to TRBJ2-5, with D possibly TRBD1 on 6 matching bases. Germline V gives CDR1 MNHEY, CDR2 SMNVEV (reference sequence). Trimming shortened V by 5 bases and J by 5 bases, and 15 bases separated the two germline ends. The CDR3 is 14 residues long. CDR3 coding DNA: TGTGCCAGCAGTCTAGGGACATCGGGGGAGACCCAGTACTTC. Protein product: CASSLGTSGETQYF.

The V and J genes are TRBV9 and TRBJ2-5; D perhaps matches TRBD2 (6 bases). V was shortened by 3 bases and J by 4 bases, with 13 bases between the two germline ends. Germline-derived CDR1 and CDR2 are SGDLS and YYNGEE. The CDR3 extends over 14 amino acids. The CDR3 spells CASSGGRSGETQYF. CDR3 DNA: TGTGCCAGCAGCGGGGGCCGTAGCGGAGAGACCCAGTACTTC.

The chain has TRBV5-6 and TRBJ1-2; 9 bases match TRBD1. The trim removed 0 bases at V and 8 bases at J, leaving 11 bases unmatched. This CDR3 contains 16 residues. Germline CDR1 reads SGHDT; CDR2 reads YYEEEE. The CDR3 sequence: CASSLVRDRAYRGYTF. The CDR3 DNA sequence: TGTGCCAGCAGCTTGGTCCGGGACAGGGCGTACCGGGGCTACACCTTC. The complete variable domain, with remaining parts taken from reference TRBV5-6 and TRBJ1-2, reads DAGVTQSPTHLIKTRGQQVTLRCSPKSGHDTVSWYQQALGQGPQFIFQYYEEEERQRGNFPDRFSGHQFPNYSSELNVNALLLGDSALYLCASSLVRDRAYRGYTFGSGTRLTVV.

The chain combines TRBV7-9 with TRBJ1-1; D unclear. This CDR3 has 13 residues. Trimming took off 0 bases at V and 6 bases at J, with 8 bases between the two ends. Germline V gives CDR1 SEHNR, CDR2 FQNEAQ (reference sequence). Written as DNA, the CDR3 is TGTGCCAGCAGCTTAGCGGGGTACCCTGAAGCTTTCTTT. Translated: CASSLAGYPEAFF.

V usage is TRBV19 and J usage is TRBJ2-7; 10 bases fit TRBD2. Per germline, CDR1 LNHDA and CDR2 SQIVND (reference sequence). The CDR3 covers 14 residues. After removal of 10 bases from V and 0 bases from J, the junction contained 6 bases not matched to a gene. The CDR3: CATKSGRDSYEQYF. DNA of the CDR3: TGTGCCACCAAAAGCGGGAGGGACTCCTACGAGCAGTACTTC.

This clone was observed a few times. The V and J genes are TRBV2 and TRBJ1-2; D perhaps matches TRBD1 (5 bases). This CDR3 contains 12 residues. The V and J ends lost 7 bases and 7 bases respectively, with 13 bases between them. CDR1 and CDR2 (germline): SNHLY, FYNNEI. CDR3 nucleotide sequence: TGTGCCAGCAATCGTCAGGGCGGTGGCTACACCTTC. It is translated as CASNRQGGGYTF. The whole variable domain, filled in from reference TRBV2 and TRBJ1-2, reads EPEVTQTPSHQVTQMGQEVILRCVPISNHLYFYWYRQILGQKVEFLVSFYNNEISEKSEIFDDQFSVERPDGSNFTLKIRSTKLEDSAMYFCASNRQGGGYTFGSGTRLTVV.

V gene TRBV9 combines with J gene TRBJ1-3, with D tentatively TRBD1 (5 bases). V gave up 0 bases and J gave up 0 bases, with 13 bases separating them. Germline V gene lookup returns CDR1 SGDLS and CDR2 YYNGEE. The CDR3 is 17 residues long. CDR3 DNA: TGTGCCAGCAGCGTAGCCGGGGGAGGTTACTCTGGAAACACCATATATTTT. Translating it yields CASSVAGGGYSGNTIYF.

The chain is built from TRBV15 and TRBJ1-2, with 11 positions matching TRBD1. CDR3 size: 16 residues. CDR1 LNHNV and CDR2 YYDKDF come from the germline V gene (reference sequence). V lost 0 bases, J lost 8 bases, and 8 bases stayed unmatched. DNA for the CDR3: TGTGCCACCAGCAGAGATCTCCCAGGACAGGGGGCGGGCTACACCTTC. This gives the protein CATSRDLPGQGAGYTF.

The rearrangement uses TRBV6-1 and TRBJ2-7; TRBD2 aligns across 14 bases. Germline loops: CDR1 MNHNS, CDR2 SASEGT. V was pared by 2 bases and J by 7 bases, with 7 bases of the junction left unmatched. This CDR3 is built from 16 residues. The CDR3 nucleotides read TGTGCCAGCAGTGAAAGAGGACTAGCGGGAGGTGGGGAGCAGTACTTC. Translated, it gives CASSERGLAGGGEQYF.

CDR3 amino acids: CASSLGTSGYYEQYF. CDR3 nucleotides: TGTGCCAGCAGCTTGGGGACTAGCGGGTACTACGAGCAGTACTTC. The chain uses TRBV13 and TRBJ2-7, with 12 positions matching TRBD2. V gave up 3 bases and J gave up 3 bases; unmatched junction bases: 3. CDR1 is PRHDT, CDR2 FYEKMQ, per germline (reference sequence). The CDR3 spans 15 residues.

The chain combines TRBV7-9 with TRBJ2-1; a weak D match, TRBD1 (6 bases). Trimming shortened V by 8 bases and J by 0 bases, and 23 bases separated the two germline ends. This CDR3 spans 18 amino acids. Germline CDR1 reads SEHNR; CDR2 reads FQNEAQ (reference sequence). The CDR3 spells CASFPGYRQGSSYNEQFF. The DNA of the CDR3 is TGTGCCAGCTTCCCTGGCTACCGCCAGGGGAGCTCCTACAATGAGCAGTTCTTC. Complete variable domain (other parts from reference TRBV7-9 and TRBJ2-1): DTGVSQNPRHKITKRGQNVTFRCDPISEHNRLYWYRQTLGQGPEFLTYFQNEAQLEKSRLLSDRFSAERPKGSFSTLEIQRTEQGDSAMYLCASFPGYRQGSSYNEQFFGPGTRLTVL.

The chain employs TRBV5-1 and TRBJ2-7, with D unresolved. CDR1 is SGHRS, CDR2 YFSETQ, per germline. Trimming left V 3 bases short and J 5 bases short, with 6 bases between. There are 11 residues in the CDR3. CDR3 amino acids: CASSSADEQYF. The CDR3 DNA is TGCGCCAGCAGCTCCGCCGACGAGCAGTACTTC.

This sequence joins TRBV10-1 and TRBJ2-6, with 7 positions matching TRBD2. Looked up from germline, CDR1 is WNHNN and CDR2 is SYGVQD (reference sequence). Trimming at V came to 2 bases and at J to 2 bases, leaving 6 bases not matched to a gene. This CDR3 comprises 17 residues. CDR3 region: CASSERSGTTGANVLTF. The CDR3 nucleotides read TGCGCCAGCAGTGAGAGGAGCGGGACCACTGGGGCCAACGTCCTGACTTTC.

The chain employs TRBV7-8 and TRBJ2-1; 8 bases align to TRBD1. Germline V gives CDR1 SGHVS, CDR2 FQNEAQ. The V gene end was trimmed by 1 base and the J gene end by 9 bases; junction bases not matched to a gene: 8. The CDR3 sequence is 15 residues long. The CDR3 protein is CASSLDRGYLAEQFF. CDR3 DNA: TGTGCCAGCAGCTTAGACAGGGGGTACTTGGCTGAGCAGTTCTTC.

The V and J genes are TRBV30 and TRBJ1-1; a weak D match, TRBD1 (5 bases). Germline assignment: CDR1 GTSNPN and CDR2 SVGIG (reference sequence). The CDR3 is 10 residues long. Trimming cost V 5 bases and J 8 bases, with 9 bases left between them. The CDR3 region has the DNA TGTGCCTGGCTACAGGCGGAAGCTTTCTTT. Its translation: CAWLQAEAFF.

The J gene is TRBJ2-7, the V gene TRBV5-6, with TRBD1 as a possible D gene (6 bases). The germline V gene has CDR1 SGHDT and CDR2 YYEEEE. Trimming left V 0 bases short and J 9 bases short, with 13 bases between. CDR3 length: 13 residues. The CDR3 DNA reads as TGTGCCAGCAGCTTGGACAGGGCGGTTGGGCAGTACTTC. Protein product: CASSLDRAVGQYF.

The chain is built from TRBV29-1 and TRBJ2-7, with D possibly called TRBD1 or TRBD2 (5 bases each). Per germline, CDR1 SQVTM and CDR2 ANQGSEA. The V gene lost 0 bases and the J gene lost 7 bases, with 13 bases spanning the gap. The length of the CDR3 is 13 residues. CDR3 region: CSVEEGRLLEQYF. In nucleotides, the CDR3 is TGCAGCGTTGAAGAGGGACGGCTTTTGGAGCAGTACTTC.

This clone occurred a few times. J is TRBJ2-1 and V is TRBV10-1; 15 bases are a match to TRBD2. The germline V gene has CDR1 WNHNN and CDR2 SYGVQD (reference sequence). The J segment lost 7 bases and the V segment lost 3 bases, leaving 1 base of the junction unmatched. The length of the CDR3 is 15 residues. The CDR3 loop reads CASSDGTSGRNEQFF. The CDR3 nucleotides read TGCGCCAGCAGTGATGGGACTAGCGGGAGGAATGAGCAGTTCTTC.

V usage is TRBV6-5 and J usage is TRBJ2-7, with 8 bases lining up with TRBD2. Germline lookup yields CDR1 MNHEY and CDR2 SVGAGI. This CDR3 contains 15 residues. V trimming: 4 bases; J trimming: 2 bases; junction bases outside the gene matches: 7. The DNA for the CDR3 is TGTGCCAGCAGTTCCCTCGGACTAGCTGCCTACGAGCAGTACTTC. Protein: CASSSLGLAAYEQYF.

This rearrangement joins TRBV10-3 to TRBJ1-4; unclear D gene. V lost 2 bases to trimming and J lost 3 bases, with 7 bases between them. This CDR3 contains 14 residues. Per germline, CDR1 ENHRY and CDR2 SYGVKD. CDR3 DNA: TGTGCCATCAGTGAGGGTTCGTCTAATGAAAAACTGTTTTTT. Protein product: CAISEGSSNEKLFF.

Only one count was recorded for this clone. The V gene is TRBV5-4, the J gene TRBJ2-5; 10 bases match TRBD2. The CDR3 runs 16 residues. CDR1 is SGHNT and CDR2 is YYREEE in the germline V gene (reference sequence). The trim removed 4 bases at V and 3 bases at J, leaving 9 bases unmatched. The CDR3 sequence: CASSTGLAEGEETQYF. The CDR3 nucleotides are TGTGCCAGCAGCACCGGACTAGCGGAGGGGGAAGAGACCCAGTACTTC.

This chain uses TRBV4-1 with TRBJ2-6, with 9 bases fitting TRBD1. V was clipped by 0 bases and J by 1 base; unmatched bases: 1. Germline CDR1 is MGHRA and CDR2 is YSYEKL. There are 17 residues in the CDR3. The CDR3 sequence is CASSQEGQGSGANVLTF. The CDR3 DNA is TGCGCCAGCAGCCAAGAAGGACAGGGGTCTGGGGCCAACGTCCTGACTTTC.

V usage is TRBV2 and J usage is TRBJ2-3, with TRBD2 matching 8 bases. V shed 5 bases, J shed 0 bases, and the junction held 4 bases outside the gene matches. The germline CDR1 and CDR2 sequences are SNHLY and FYNNEI. This CDR3 spans 15 amino acids. The CDR3 reads CASSRWTSSTDTQYF. The CDR3 nucleotides are TGTGCCAGCAGTCGTTGGACTAGCAGCACAGATACGCAGTATTTT. Full variable domain (outside the CDR3, taken from reference TRBV2 and TRBJ2-3): EPEVTQTPSHQVTQMGQEVILRCVPISNHLYFYWYRQILGQKVEFLVSFYNNEISEKSEIFDDQFSVERPDGSNFTLKIRSTKLEDSAMYFCASSRWTSSTDTQYFGPGTRLTVL.

As regards this clone: One end of the junction varies from germline; a read error may be responsible. This sequence joins TRBV11-2 and TRBJ1-1; tentative D call: TRBD1 (5 bases). The CDR3 has 13 residues. The germline V gene has CDR1 SGHAT and CDR2 FQNNGV. Written as DNA, the CDR3 is TGTGTCAGCAGCTTTCAGGGCAACACTGAAGCTTTCTTT. Translated, it gives CVSSFQGNTEAFF.

The genes are TRBV10-1 and TRBJ2-6; D might be TRBD1 or TRBD2, each matching 5 bases. V was cut by 0 bases and J by 12 bases, with 15 bases left in between. The CDR3 is 15 residues long. Germline V gene data show CDR1 as WNHNN and CDR2 as SYGVQD (reference sequence). Here the CDR3 reads CASSESLGTTTVLTF. The CDR3, as DNA: TGCGCCAGCAGTGAGTCGCTGGGGACCACGACCGTCCTGACTTTC.